Below, 32 T cell receptor beta chains from the same sample are listed, as sequenced in a study of T cells expressing NK-cell markers. Reanalyzing the 5' RACE reads, TCRdb keeps one entry per CDR3 protein, without DNA. The sample is made up of about 30,000 distinct CDR3 sequences, and the top ten hold over 45% of it. The specimen was blood T cells: a sorted CD56 or NKG2C T cell subset, CD4+ or CD8+ T cells, or bulk PBMC T cells (not recorded which). The receptors originated from a woman aged 18-69 years in good health.

The chain employs TRBV7-8 and TRBJ1-5. Germline V gene sequence: CDR1 SGHVS, CDR2 FQNEAQ. The CDR3 contains 17 residues. CDR3 protein: CASSLGVVGKSNQPQHF.

J is TRBJ1-3 and V is TRBV7-3. The CDR3 has 18 amino acids. Germline V gene sequence: CDR1 SGHTA, CDR2 FQGTGA. The CDR3 sequence is CASSLRPSPTQSGNTIYF.

The chain links TRBV30 to TRBJ2-1. Per the germline V gene, CDR1 is GTSNPN and CDR2 is SVGIG (reference sequence). CDR3 length: 12 residues. This chain's CDR3 is CAWGVGYNEQFF.

The chain's CDR3 is CASSLAGGASEAFF. The genes are TRBV12-3 or TRBV12-4 and TRBJ1-1; TCRdb calls TRBD1, which cannot be checked without DNA. The CDR3 runs to 14 residues.

This CDR3 is CASSFEPLTQYF. V and J are TRBV7-2 and TRBJ2-5. Germline CDR1 SGHTA, CDR2 FQGNSA. The CDR3 length is 12 residues.

The chain uses TRBV5-6 and TRBJ1-1. Per the germline V gene, CDR1 is SGHDT and CDR2 is YYEEEE. CDR3 length: 14 residues. The CDR3 loop reads CASSLVGRNTEAFF.

This sequence joins TRBV9 and TRBJ1-2; TCRdb designates TRBD1, a call that cannot be tested without DNA. The CDR3 runs to 14 residues. Looked up from germline, CDR1 is SGDLS and CDR2 is YYNGEE. CDR3 loop: CASSVGPDLDGYTF.

The V and J genes are TRBV11-2 and TRBJ2-1; TCRdb lists TRBD1, though no DNA is available to test this call. CDR1 is SGHAT and CDR2 is FQNNGV in the germline V gene. The CDR3 is 11 residues long. This chain's CDR3 is CASSSTAEQFF.

CDR3 in amino acids: CASSFYLLGGTEAFF. J is TRBJ1-1 and V is TRBV5-5; lacking DNA, the TRBD1 call made by TCRdb goes unchecked. Germline loops: CDR1 SGHKS, CDR2 YYEKEE (reference sequence). CDR3 length: 15 residues.

V usage is TRBV7-3 and J usage is TRBJ2-1. This CDR3 spans 14 amino acids. Germline V gene data show CDR1 as SGHTA and CDR2 as FQGTGA. The CDR3 here is CASSLTGSPNEQFF.

J is TRBJ2-5 and V is TRBV27; TCRdb proposes TRBD1, but this gene call is untestable without DNA. This CDR3 is built from 14 residues. The germline V gene has CDR1 MNHEY and CDR2 SMNVEV (reference sequence). CDR3 in amino acids: CASSLFGQQETQYF.

The rearrangement links TRBV5-5 to TRBJ2-1; TCRdb indicates TRBD2, and absent DNA this call remains unverified. Germline CDR1 SGHKS, CDR2 YYEKEE (reference sequence). The CDR3 is made up of 14 amino acids. CDR3 sequence reads: CASSLGAGGDEQFF.

This chain uses TRBV4-1 with TRBJ2-7. CDR1 and CDR2 from the germline V gene are MGHRA and YSYEKL. This CDR3 has 15 amino acids. The CDR3 region is CASSQGTLSSYEQYF.

V and J are TRBV7-9 and TRBJ2-7. The CDR3 loop spans 14 amino acids. The germline V gene has CDR1 SEHNR and CDR2 FQNEAQ (reference sequence). The CDR3 protein is CASSATGRSYEQYF.

CDR3 residues: CASSPGIEEKLFF. The chain couples TRBV7-6 to TRBJ1-4; TCRdb names TRBD1, which stays unverified in the absence of DNA. The CDR3 sequence is 13 residues long. Germline CDR1 SGHVS, CDR2 FNYEAQ.

The chain links TRBV4-2 to TRBJ2-7; TCRdb's D call of TRBD2 is untestable without DNA. Germline V gene data show CDR1 as LGHNA and CDR2 as YNFKEQ. This CDR3 region has 16 residues. The CDR3 is CASSQGAGRGLGEQYF.

The chain couples TRBV27 to TRBJ1-1. CDR1 and CDR2 (germline): MNHEY, SMNVEV (reference sequence). The CDR3 is 13 amino acids. The CDR3 loop reads CASKGLATTEAFF.

The chain joins TRBV27 to TRBJ2-3. Germline V CDR1 and CDR2: MNHEY, SMNVEV (reference sequence). The CDR3 is 14 residues long. The CDR3 spells CASSPRAATDTQYF.

V is TRBV20-1 and J is TRBJ2-6. Germline V CDR1 and CDR2: DFQATT, SNEGSKA (reference sequence). The CDR3 has 15 residues. The CDR3 loop is CSASPGRTGANVLTF.

The V call is TRBV4-1, the J call TRBJ2-1; without DNA, the TCRdb call of TRBD1 cannot be checked. Germline V gives CDR1 MGHRA, CDR2 YSYEKL. The CDR3 is made up of 17 amino acids. The CDR3 spells CASSQGDPVEVDNEQFF.

The V and J genes are TRBV20-1 and TRBJ2-7; TCRdb calls TRBD2, which cannot be checked without DNA. CDR1 is DFQATT and CDR2 is SNEGSKA in the germline V gene (reference sequence). This CDR3 has 14 amino acids. CDR3 in amino acids: CSALAGGLLDEQYF.

The chain employs TRBV28 and TRBJ1-1; TCRdb outputs TRBD1, but without DNA this stays unchecked. The CDR3 is made up of 14 amino acids. Germline values: CDR1 MDHEN, CDR2 SYDVKM. Here the CDR3 reads CASSPGTDHTEAFF. Using reference TRBV28 and TRBJ1-1 for the parts outside the CDR3, the full variable domain is DVKVTQSSRYLVKRTGEKVFLECVQDMDHENMFWYRQDPGLGLRLIYFSYDVKMKEKGDIPEGYSVSREKKERFSLILESASTNQTSMYLCASSPGTDHTEAFFGQGTRLTVV.

The chain carries TRBV3-1 and TRBJ2-7; there is no DNA to check the TCRdb D call of TRBD1. The CDR3 runs to 15 residues. CDR1 is LGHDT, CDR2 YNNKEL, per germline (reference sequence). The CDR3 loop reads CASSLGGTGPYEQYF.

The chain couples TRBV7-8 to TRBJ2-1; TCRdb proposes TRBD2, but this gene call is untestable without DNA. CDR1 is SGHVS, CDR2 FQNEAQ, per germline. This CDR3 spans 18 amino acids. CDR3 loop: CASSLGGLAGSSYNEQFF.

This sequence joins TRBV7-9 and TRBJ1-1. Germline CDR1 is SEHNR and CDR2 is FQNEAQ (reference sequence). This CDR3 has 15 residues. CDR3 loop: CASSSERNMNTEAFF.

The chain carries TRBV7-9 and TRBJ2-2. In germline, CDR1 is SEHNR, CDR2 FQNEAQ (reference sequence). The CDR3 is 11 residues long. The chain's CDR3 is CASRPTGELFF.

The chain combines TRBV5-5 with TRBJ2-7; TCRdb indicates TRBD1, and absent DNA this call remains unverified. This CDR3 has 16 amino acids. Germline CDR1 SGHKS, CDR2 YYEKEE (reference sequence). The chain's CDR3 is CASRTNAGTGTYEQYF.

This chain joins TRBV4-1 and TRBJ1-5. The CDR3 spans 19 residues. Germline CDR1 reads MGHRA; CDR2 reads YSYEKL. This CDR3 is CASSQGPGADLYSNQPQHF.

This chain connects TRBV9 to TRBJ2-5; TCRdb picks TRBD1, but there is no DNA to check that call. Germline values: CDR1 SGDLS, CDR2 YYNGEE. CDR3 length: 17 amino acids. CDR3 sequence: CASSVEGGGGGQETQYF.

The chain carries TRBV29-1 and TRBJ1-3. Germline values: CDR1 SQVTM, CDR2 ANQGSEA. The CDR3 consists of 14 residues. CDR3 residues: CSVGTARAGNTIYF. Filled out from reference TRBV29-1 and TRBJ1-3, the complete variable domain reads SAVISQKPSRDICQRGTSLTIQCQVDSQVTMMFWYRQQPGQSLTLIATANQGSEATYESGFVIDKFPISRPNLTFSTLTVSNMSPEDSSIYLCSVGTARAGNTIYFGEGSWLTVV.

The CDR3 spells CASSHHHRGHTEAFF. V and J are TRBV6-1 and TRBJ1-1; the D gene TCRdb calls, TRBD1, cannot be checked with no DNA. There are 15 residues in the CDR3. CDR1 MNHNS and CDR2 SASEGT come from the germline V gene.

The chain uses TRBV9 and TRBJ2-1. Germline V gives CDR1 SGDLS, CDR2 YYNGEE. This CDR3 region has 12 residues. CDR3 residues: CASSVEKNEQFF.